The 27 T cell receptor beta chains presented below share a single source sample, sequenced in a study of blood T cell repertoires in COVID-19. TCRdb keeps only in-frame clones here, not all; method: immunoSEQ multiplex PCR. This sample has about 160,000 clones, with about 86% found just once. The source material was PBMCs or T cells enriched from blood (not recorded which). The receptor set was obtained from a man in his forties or fifties who had recovered from COVID-19.

DNA of the CDR3: TGCAGTGCTAGTAGGGGGTTGCCTAATGAAAAACTGTTTTTT. Its translation: CSASRGLPNEKLFF. The chain uses TRBV20-1 and TRBJ1-4, with D perhaps matching TRBD1 (6 bases). CDR1 and CDR2 (germline): DFQATT, SNEGSKA (reference sequence). V dropped 3 bases and J dropped 3 bases, with 11 bases sitting between them. CDR3 length equals 14 residues.

This clone was seen a single time. This CDR3 is CASSLNRDTEAFF. CDR3 bases: TGTGCCAGCAGCTTGAACCGAGACACTGAAGCTTTCTTT. The gene calls are TRBV5-8 and TRBJ1-1, with D unresolved. Trimming left V 1 base short and J 3 bases short, with 7 bases between. Germline loops: CDR1 SGHTS, CDR2 YDEGEE. CDR3 length equals 13 residues. The full variable domain, its missing parts supplied by reference TRBV5-8 and TRBJ1-1, is EAGVTQSPTHLIKTRGQQATLRCSPISGHTSVYWYQQALGLGLQFLLWYDEGEERNRGNFPPRFSGRQFPNYSSELNVNALELEDSALYLCASSLNRDTEAFFGQGTRLTVV.

The chain is built from TRBV18 and TRBJ1-1; D uncertain. Trimming stripped 6 bases from V and 10 bases from J, with 15 bases between. The CDR3 spans 12 residues. Per the germline V gene, CDR1 is KGHSH and CDR2 is LQKENI. Written as DNA, the CDR3 is TGTGCCAGCTCGTCCGGCCTCCTAGGAGCTTTCTTT. This translates into CASSSGLLGAFF.

This chain connects TRBV25-1 to TRBJ1-1; D is unresolved. This CDR3 region has 11 residues. Trimming left V 4 bases short and J 2 bases short, with 2 bases between. The V gene's germline CDR1 is MGHDK and CDR2 SYGVNS. Here the CDR3 reads CASSVNTEAFF. The CDR3 DNA follows: TGTGCCAGCAGTGTAAACACTGAAGCTTTCTTT.

Only one count was recorded for this clone. The rearrangement links TRBV30 to TRBJ1-6, with 7 bases that match TRBD1. In germline, CDR1 is GTSNPN, CDR2 SVGIG (reference sequence). Trimming removed 3 bases from V and 7 bases from J; junction bases left unmatched: 6. The CDR3 totals 14 residues. This CDR3 is CAWRHGTENSPLHF. The CDR3 DNA sequence: TGTGCCTGGAGGCATGGGACAGAGAATTCACCCCTCCACTTT. The full variable domain, completed using reference TRBV30 and TRBJ1-6, is SQTIHQWPATLVQPVGSPLSLECTVEGTSNPNLYWYRQAAGRGLQLLFYSVGIGQISSEVPQNLSASRPQDRQFILSSKKLLLSDSGFYLCAWRHGTENSPLHFGNGTRLTVT.

This clone showed up just once. The chain links TRBV2 to TRBJ1-2, with D unclear. The CDR3 is 12 residues long. Germline CDR1 is SNHLY and CDR2 is FYNNEI. The V gene lost 0 bases and the J gene lost 7 bases, with 6 bases spanning the gap. CDR3 sequence (DNA): TGTGCCAGCAGTGAAGCCCGCAGTGGCTACACCTTC. Residues: CASSEARSGYTF.

This chain connects TRBV7-2 to TRBJ1-3; D uncertain. The CDR3 covers 15 residues. Germline V gene data show CDR1 as SGHTA and CDR2 as FQGNSA. V was shortened by 4 bases and J by 0 bases, with 10 bases between the two germline ends. The CDR3 sequence is CASSSQTVSGNTIYF. DNA for the CDR3: TGTGCCAGCAGCTCACAGACCGTCTCTGGAAACACCATATATTTT.

The rearrangement uses TRBV7-6 and TRBJ1-4; no definite D call. The V end lost 2 bases, the J end lost 7 bases, and 20 bases lay between the germline ends. CDR3 length equals 17 residues. The germline V gene encodes CDR1 SGHVS and CDR2 FNYEAQ. CDR3 bases: TGTGCCAGCAGCTTACAACCACTAGGGAGTCTTAGTGAAAAACTGTTTTTT. Protein product: CASSLQPLGSLSEKLFF. Full variable domain (outside the CDR3, taken from reference TRBV7-6 and TRBJ1-4): GAGVSQSPRYKVTKRGQDVALRCDPISGHVSLYWYRQALGQGPEFLTYFNYEAQQDKSGLPNDRFSAERPEGSISTLTIQRTEQRDSAMYRCASSLQPLGSLSEKLFFGSGTQLSVL.

The chain joins TRBV29-1 to TRBJ1-1; 7 bases match TRBD1. There are 11 residues in the CDR3. The V segment lost 6 bases and the J segment 6 bases; nucleotides outside the gene matches: 4. Looked up from germline, CDR1 is SQVTM and CDR2 is ANQGSEA. The CDR3 DNA reads TGCAGCGTGGCAGGGACAGCTGAAGCTTTCTTT. It encodes CSVAGTAEAFF.

The V and J genes are TRBV7-2 and TRBJ2-1; perhaps TRBD2 as D (6 bases). The CDR3 is made up of 16 amino acids. Between the trimmed V and J ends, which lost 5 bases and 6 bases, there was a span of 20 bases. Germline CDR1 is SGHTA and CDR2 is FQGNSA. Here the CDR3 reads CASSHFRGRYTNEQFF. CDR3 DNA sequence: TGTGCCAGCAGCCACTTCCGGGGGAGATATACCAATGAGCAGTTCTTC.

CDR3 residues: CASSHDRGPGEKLFF. CDR3 DNA: TGTGCCAGCAGCCACGACAGGGGTCCGGGTGAAAAACTGTTTTTT. The chain has TRBV7-9 and TRBJ1-4; 8 bases align to TRBD1. Germline CDR1 and CDR2: SEHNR and FQNEAQ (reference sequence). The length of the CDR3 is 15 residues. J lost 7 bases, V lost 5 bases, and 9 bases had no gene match.

V is TRBV5-1 and J is TRBJ1-2; D call uncertain. Germline lookup yields CDR1 SGHRS and CDR2 YFSETQ. The CDR3 is 14 amino acids. Deletions cut 4 bases from V and 2 bases from J, with 12 bases between. CDR3 region: CASSPSGENYGYTF. As DNA, the CDR3 is TGCGCCAGCAGCCCAAGCGGGGAGAACTATGGCTACACCTTC. The full variable domain, in which reference TRBV5-1 and TRBJ1-2 provide the parts outside the CDR3, is KAGVTQTPRYLIKTRGQQVTLSCSPISGHRSVSWYQQTPGQGLQFLFEYFSETQRNKGNFPGRFSGRQFSNSRSEMNVSTLELGDSALYLCASSPSGENYGYTFGSGTRLTVV.

The chain employs TRBV2 and TRBJ1-1; 9 bases agree with TRBD1. Germline V gene data show CDR1 as SNHLY and CDR2 as FYNNEI. V lost 6 bases and J lost 5; bases outside the gene matches: 4. There are 13 residues in the CDR3. CDR3 residues: CASSKDRGTEAFF. For the CDR3, the DNA is TGTGCCAGCAGCAAGGACAGGGGTACTGAAGCTTTCTTT.

This sequence joins TRBV19 and TRBJ1-3, with 9 bases fitting TRBD1. This CDR3 is 16 amino acids long. The V gene end was trimmed by 5 bases and the J gene end by 2 bases; junction bases not matched to a gene: 7. The germline V gene encodes CDR1 LNHDA and CDR2 SQIVND (reference sequence). CDR3 DNA sequence: TGTGCCAGTAGTCCCCTCGGGACAGGGACTGGAAACACCATATATTTT. It yields the protein CASSPLGTGTGNTIYF.

V is TRBV5-1 and J is TRBJ1-6, with D unresolved. Germline assignment: CDR1 SGHRS and CDR2 YFSETQ. The V gene lost 0 bases and the J gene lost 7 bases, with 17 bases spanning the gap. This CDR3 contains 17 residues. CDR3 coding DNA: TGCGCCAGCAGCTTGGGAGGGCTCCTTGGCGACAATTCACCCCTCCACTTT. Translated, it gives CASSLGGLLGDNSPLHF.

This clone was counted only a few times. The rearrangement uses TRBV30 and TRBJ1-2; 7 nucleotides line up with TRBD1. The V segment lost 5 bases and the J segment 8 bases; nucleotides outside the gene matches: 17. Germline V gives CDR1 GTSNPN, CDR2 SVGIG (reference sequence). The CDR3 sequence is 15 residues long. CDR3 nucleotide sequence: TGTGCCTGGCGCACCCCAATCCGGGACAGTGGGGGCTACACCTTC. It translates to CAWRTPIRDSGGYTF.

V gene TRBV20-1 combines with J gene TRBJ1-1, with 7 bases fitting TRBD1. Germline V gene lookup returns CDR1 DFQATT and CDR2 SNEGSKA (reference sequence). V was clipped by 3 bases and J by 5 bases; unmatched bases: 12. The CDR3 runs 15 residues. In DNA form, the CDR3 reads TGCAGTGCTAGTCGCCGACAGGGCCCGGGGACTGAAGCTTTCTTT. Translating gives CSASRRQGPGTEAFF.

The chain is built from TRBV5-1 and TRBJ2-2; a weak D match, TRBD1 (5 bases). Germline-derived CDR1 and CDR2 are SGHRS and YFSETQ. The V end lost 6 bases, the J end lost 5 bases, and 14 bases lay between the germline ends. The CDR3 covers 14 residues. CDR3 nucleotides: TGCGCCAGCAAAGCACAGGCCCAAACCGGGGAGCTGTTTTTT. Its protein product is CASKAQAQTGELFF.

This chain joins TRBV29-1 and TRBJ2-7; possible D gene TRBD2, 5 bases. This CDR3 comprises 14 residues. Germline CDR1 reads SQVTM; CDR2 reads ANQGSEA. The V end lost 8 bases, the J end lost 0 bases, and 17 bases lay between the germline ends. The CDR3 bases are TGCAGCCCCACCCAGGACTGGAGCTCCTACGAGCAGTACTTC. Amino acid sequence: CSPTQDWSSYEQYF.

This clone showed up just once. The chain is built from TRBV7-2 and TRBJ2-1; 9 nucleotides line up with TRBD2. The CDR3 totals 16 residues. The J segment lost 5 bases and the V segment lost 6 bases, leaving 11 bases of the junction unmatched. Germline CDR1 and CDR2: SGHTA and FQGNSA. The CDR3 loop is CASSLGIAGVDNEQFF. The CDR3 region has the DNA TGTGCCAGCAGTTTGGGCATAGCGGGGGTAGACAATGAGCAGTTCTTC.

The rearrangement joins TRBV11-2 to TRBJ1-4; D unresolved. The germline V gene has CDR1 SGHAT and CDR2 FQNNGV. Trimming shortened V by 7 bases and J by 7 bases, and 19 bases separated the two germline ends. The CDR3 spans 15 residues. In nucleotides, the CDR3 is TGTGCCAGCACCACACGTATGGGAGGGAGTGAAAAACTGTTTTTT. This translates into CASTTRMGGSEKLFF.

The chain employs TRBV7-9 and TRBJ2-5, with TRBD1 matching 9 bases. The germline gives CDR1 SEHNR, CDR2 FQNEAQ (reference sequence). The CDR3 covers 15 residues. Trimming cost V 5 bases and J 5 bases; bases outside gene matches: 9. The CDR3 here is CASSLGQGKVETQYF. As DNA, the CDR3 is TGTGCCAGCAGCCTAGGACAGGGGAAGGTGGAGACCCAGTACTTC. Complete variable domain (other parts from reference TRBV7-9 and TRBJ2-5): DTGVSQNPRHKITKRGQNVTFRCDPISEHNRLYWYRQTLGQGPEFLTYFQNEAQLEKSRLLSDRFSAERPKGSFSTLEIQRTEQGDSAMYLCASSLGQGKVETQYFGPGTRLLVL.

CDR3: CASSFAGTQYF. CDR3 coding DNA: TGTGCCAGCAGTTTTGCGGGGACGCAGTATTTT. V usage is TRBV12-3 or TRBV12-4 and J usage is TRBJ2-3, with D tentatively TRBD2 (6 bases). Trimming left V 3 bases short and J 9 bases short, with 7 bases between. CDR3 size: 11 residues.

This clone is a singleton in its sample. This chain connects TRBV11-3 to TRBJ2-5; 10 nucleotides line up with TRBD2. V dropped 10 bases and J dropped 5; count of bases not matched to a gene: 13. This CDR3 region has 15 residues. CDR1 is SGHNT and CDR2 is YENEEA in the germline V gene. CDR3 nucleotide sequence: TGTGCCACAGCGGTCCTAGCGGGAGCTTTGGAGACCCAGTACTTC. This sequence encodes CATAVLAGALETQYF.

CDR3 sequence reads: CASSFISGTSTDTQYF. The CDR3 DNA follows: TGTGCCAGCAGCTTTATAAGCGGTACTAGCACAGATACGCAGTATTTT. The V call is TRBV7-3, the J call TRBJ2-3, with D maybe TRBD2 (5 bases). CDR3 length: 16 residues. V lost 3 bases to trimming and J lost 0 bases, with 13 bases between them. Per germline, CDR1 SGHTA and CDR2 FQGTGA.

This chain connects TRBV5-1 to TRBJ1-4; D might be TRBD1 (5 bases). The CDR3 totals 17 residues. Germline lookup yields CDR1 SGHRS and CDR2 YFSETQ. Trimming removed 0 bases at V and 8 bases at J, with 20 bases between. CDR3 coding DNA: TGCGCCAGCAGCTTGGCCCCCGGAGGGGCCACGGGGGAAAAACTGTTTTTT. Translation: CASSLAPGGATGEKLFF.

The genes are TRBV5-1 and TRBJ2-3, with D maybe TRBD1 (7 bases). Germline V lookup: CDR1 SGHRS, CDR2 YFSETQ. Deletions cut 1 base from V and 3 bases from J, with 18 bases between. The CDR3 sequence is 17 residues long. In DNA form, the CDR3 reads TGCGCCAGCAGCTTGCAGGGGGGCCCTAGGACGACAGATACGCAGTATTTT. Amino acid sequence: CASSLQGGPRTTDTQYF.